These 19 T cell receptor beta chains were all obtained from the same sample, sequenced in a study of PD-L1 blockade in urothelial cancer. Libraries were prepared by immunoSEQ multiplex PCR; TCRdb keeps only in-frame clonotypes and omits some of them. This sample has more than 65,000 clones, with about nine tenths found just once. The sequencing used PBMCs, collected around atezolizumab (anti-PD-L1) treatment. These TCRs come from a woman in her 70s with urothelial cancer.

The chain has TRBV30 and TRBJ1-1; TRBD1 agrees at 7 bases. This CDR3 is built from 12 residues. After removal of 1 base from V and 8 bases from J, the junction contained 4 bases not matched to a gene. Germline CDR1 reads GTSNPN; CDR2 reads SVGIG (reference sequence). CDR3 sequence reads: CAWSGGRGEAFF. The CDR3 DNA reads TGTGCCTGGAGTGGGGGCAGGGGGGAAGCTTTCTTT. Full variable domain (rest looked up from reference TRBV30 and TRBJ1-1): SQTIHQWPATLVQPVGSPLSLECTVEGTSNPNLYWYRQAAGRGLQLLFYSVGIGQISSEVPQNLSASRPQDRQFILSSKKLLLSDSGFYLCAWSGGRGEAFFGQGTRLTVV.

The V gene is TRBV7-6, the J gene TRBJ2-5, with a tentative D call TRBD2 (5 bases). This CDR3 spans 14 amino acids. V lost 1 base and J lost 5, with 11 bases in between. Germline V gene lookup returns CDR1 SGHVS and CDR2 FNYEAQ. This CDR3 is CASSLGGNGETQYF. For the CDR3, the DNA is TGTGCCAGCAGCTTAGGAGGGAACGGTGAGACCCAGTACTTC.

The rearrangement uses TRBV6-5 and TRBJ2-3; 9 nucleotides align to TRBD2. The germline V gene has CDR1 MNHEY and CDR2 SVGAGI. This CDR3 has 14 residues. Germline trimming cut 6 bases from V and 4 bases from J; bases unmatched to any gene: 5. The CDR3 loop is CASRAAGGADTQYF. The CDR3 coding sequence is TGTGCCAGCAGAGCAGCGGGAGGAGCAGATACGCAGTATTTT.

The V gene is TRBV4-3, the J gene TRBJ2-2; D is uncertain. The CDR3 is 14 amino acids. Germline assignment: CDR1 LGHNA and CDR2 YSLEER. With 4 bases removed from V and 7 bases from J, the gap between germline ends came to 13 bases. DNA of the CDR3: TGCGCCAGCAGCCCTAACAACGAGCGCGGGGAGCTGTTTTTT. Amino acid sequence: CASSPNNERGELFF.

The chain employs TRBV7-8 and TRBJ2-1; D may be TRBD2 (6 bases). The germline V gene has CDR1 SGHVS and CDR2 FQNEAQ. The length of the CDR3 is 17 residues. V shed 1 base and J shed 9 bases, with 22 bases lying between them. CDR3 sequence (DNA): TGTGCCAGCAGCTTAGTATCGGCGGGAACGACTATCGGTGAGCAGTTCTTC. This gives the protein CASSLVSAGTTIGEQFF.

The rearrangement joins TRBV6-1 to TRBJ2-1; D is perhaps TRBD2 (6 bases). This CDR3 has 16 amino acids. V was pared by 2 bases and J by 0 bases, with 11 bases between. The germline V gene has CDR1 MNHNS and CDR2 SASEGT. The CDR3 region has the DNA TGTGCCAGCAGTGAAATGGGACTGAGCTCCTACAATGAGCAGTTCTTC. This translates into CASSEMGLSSYNEQFF.

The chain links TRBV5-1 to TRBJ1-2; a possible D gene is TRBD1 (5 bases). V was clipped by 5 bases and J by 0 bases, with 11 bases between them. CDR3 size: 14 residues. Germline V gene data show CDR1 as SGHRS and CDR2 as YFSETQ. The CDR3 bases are TGCGCCAGCAGGACGACAGCACCTAACTATGGCTACACCTTC. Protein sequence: CASRTTAPNYGYTF.

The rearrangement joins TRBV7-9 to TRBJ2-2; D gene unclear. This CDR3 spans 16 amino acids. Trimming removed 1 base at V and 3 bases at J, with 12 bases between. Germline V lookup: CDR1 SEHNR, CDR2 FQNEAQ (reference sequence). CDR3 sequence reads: CASSLEFQEDTGELFF. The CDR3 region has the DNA TGTGCCAGCAGCTTAGAGTTCCAGGAAGACACCGGGGAGCTGTTTTTT. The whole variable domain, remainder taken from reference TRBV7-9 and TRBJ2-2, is DTGVSQNPRHKITKRGQNVTFRCDPISEHNRLYWYRQTLGQGPEFLTYFQNEAQLEKSRLLSDRFSAERPKGSFSTLEIQRTEQGDSAMYLCASSLEFQEDTGELFFGEGSRLTVL.

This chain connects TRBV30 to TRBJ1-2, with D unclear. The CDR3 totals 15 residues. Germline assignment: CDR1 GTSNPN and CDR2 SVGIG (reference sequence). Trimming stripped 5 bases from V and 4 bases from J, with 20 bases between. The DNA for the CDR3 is TGTGCCTGGGAATCCTCGCGGGCCGGCACCTATGGCTACACCTTC. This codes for CAWESSRAGTYGYTF.

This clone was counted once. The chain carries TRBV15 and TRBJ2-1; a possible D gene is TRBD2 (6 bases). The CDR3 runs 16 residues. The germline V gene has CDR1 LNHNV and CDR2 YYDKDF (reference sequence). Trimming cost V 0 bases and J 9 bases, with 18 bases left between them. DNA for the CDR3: TGTGCCACCAGCAGAGACGGGACTCGTCTTTACGGTGAGCAGTTCTTC. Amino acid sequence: CATSRDGTRLYGEQFF.

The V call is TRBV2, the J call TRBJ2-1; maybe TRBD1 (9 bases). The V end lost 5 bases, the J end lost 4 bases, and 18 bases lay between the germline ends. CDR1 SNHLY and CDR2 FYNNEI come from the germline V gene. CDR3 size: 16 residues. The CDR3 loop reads CASSRGGDRAYNEQFF. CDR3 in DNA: TGTGCCAGCAGTCGGGGGGGGGACAGGGCTTACAATGAGCAGTTCTTC.

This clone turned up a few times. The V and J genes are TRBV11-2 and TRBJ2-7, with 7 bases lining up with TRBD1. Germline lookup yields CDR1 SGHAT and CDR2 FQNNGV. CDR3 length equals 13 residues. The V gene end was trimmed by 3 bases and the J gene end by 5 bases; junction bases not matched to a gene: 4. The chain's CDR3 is CASSLDRPNEQYF. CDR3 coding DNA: TGTGCCAGCAGCTTGGACAGGCCCAACGAGCAGTACTTC.

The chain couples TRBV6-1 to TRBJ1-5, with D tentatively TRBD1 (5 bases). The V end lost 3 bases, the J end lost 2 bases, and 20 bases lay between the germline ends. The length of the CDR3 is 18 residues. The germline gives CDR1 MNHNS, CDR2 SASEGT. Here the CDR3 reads CASSDPRGGGPGNQPQHF. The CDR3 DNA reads TGTGCCAGCAGTGACCCCCGGGGCGGAGGGCCCGGCAATCAGCCCCAGCATTTT.

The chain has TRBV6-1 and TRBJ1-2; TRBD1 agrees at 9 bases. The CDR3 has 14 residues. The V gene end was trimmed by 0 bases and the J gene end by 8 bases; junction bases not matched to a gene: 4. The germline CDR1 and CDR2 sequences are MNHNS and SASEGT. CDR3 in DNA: TGTGCCAGCAGTGAAGCGGGACAGGGTAGAGGCTACACCTTC. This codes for CASSEAGQGRGYTF.

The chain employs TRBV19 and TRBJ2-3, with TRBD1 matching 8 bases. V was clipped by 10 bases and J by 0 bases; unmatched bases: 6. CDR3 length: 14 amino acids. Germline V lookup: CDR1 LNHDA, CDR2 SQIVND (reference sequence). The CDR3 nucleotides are TGTGCCACCCAGGGGGCAGCTAGCACAGATACGCAGTATTTT. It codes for CATQGAASTDTQYF.

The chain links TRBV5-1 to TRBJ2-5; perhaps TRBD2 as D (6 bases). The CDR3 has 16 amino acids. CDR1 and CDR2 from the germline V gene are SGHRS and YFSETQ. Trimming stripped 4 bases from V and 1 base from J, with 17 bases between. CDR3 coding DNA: TGCGCCAGCAGCGCCGGATTTACTAGCAGCCAAGAGACCCAGTACTTC. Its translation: CASSAGFTSSQETQYF. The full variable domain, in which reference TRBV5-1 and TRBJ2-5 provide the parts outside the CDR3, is KAGVTQTPRYLIKTRGQQVTLSCSPISGHRSVSWYQQTPGQGLQFLFEYFSETQRNKGNFPGRFSGRQFSNSRSEMNVSTLELGDSALYLCASSAGFTSSQETQYFGPGTRLLVL.

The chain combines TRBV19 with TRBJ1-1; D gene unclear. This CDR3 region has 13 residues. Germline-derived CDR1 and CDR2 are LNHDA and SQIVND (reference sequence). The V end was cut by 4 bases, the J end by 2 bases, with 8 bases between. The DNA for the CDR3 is TGTGCCAGTAGTACCACAGCTAACACTGAAGCTTTCTTT. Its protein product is CASSTTANTEAFF.

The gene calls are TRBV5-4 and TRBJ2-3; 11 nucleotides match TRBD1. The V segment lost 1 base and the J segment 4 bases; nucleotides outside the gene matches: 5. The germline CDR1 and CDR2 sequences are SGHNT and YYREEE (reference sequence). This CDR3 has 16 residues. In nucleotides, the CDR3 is TGTGCCAGCAGCTTGAGAACGGGACAGGGGGCAGATACGCAGTATTTT. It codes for CASSLRTGQGADTQYF.

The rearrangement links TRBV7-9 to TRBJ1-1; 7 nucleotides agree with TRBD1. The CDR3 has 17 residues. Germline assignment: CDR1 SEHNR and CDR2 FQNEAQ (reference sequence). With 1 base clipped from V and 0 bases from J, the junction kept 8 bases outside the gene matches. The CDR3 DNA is TGTGCCAGCAGCTTAGGCGTAGGGGGCCAGGTGAACACTGAAGCTTTCTTT. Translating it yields CASSLGVGGQVNTEAFF.